This T cell receptor (beta chain) was recorded in a study of OX40 agonist ivuxolimab in advanced cancers. For context, the study as a whole: Ivuxolimab was a fully human IgG2 agonistic monoclonal antibody targeting the costimulatory receptor OX40 (CD134). Partial responses occurred in three dose-escalation patients: two with cutaneous melanoma and one with hepatocellular carcinoma. The purpose of peripheral TCRbeta sequencing was to test whether ivuxolimab changed TCR sequence diversity and led to clonal T-cell expansion. Intravenous ivuxolimab was administered to patients every 2 weeks at six dose levels: 0.01, 0.1, 0.3, 1.5, 3 and 10 mg/kg. In the dose-escalation cohort, about four fifths of patients were male, and the mean age was 60 years with a range of about 20 to 90. The paper covers the monotherapy dose-escalation part of the phase I ivuxolimab trial, which included N of about 50 patients. Prior anti-PD-1, anti-PD-L1 or anti-CTLA-4 therapy was permitted, and approximately 39% of dose-escalation patients had received checkpoint inhibitors. Among the approximately 50 dose-escalation patients, about 20 had hepatocellular carcinoma, about 15 melanoma, 9 renal cell carcinoma and 9 head and neck cancer.

Genomic DNA was isolated from the sorted cells so that the TCRbeta CDR3 region could be sequenced. The immunoSEQ Assay was used to sequence the TCRbeta CDR3 regions. The immuneACCESS repertoire file appears here via TCRdb, limited to in-frame rearrangements. These files lack a portion of the clones; in checked studies, under half of the deficit traces to unresolved V genes, and the cause of the others is not known. The sample records 65,000 to 90,000 clones, more than 75% of which are singletons. The top ten clones comprise under 0.75% of the sample. Comment on this clone: The clone's antigen remains unknown. Within one base of it there is no much larger clone, and no base qualities were kept.

Including the terminal cysteine and phenylalanine, the CDR3 comprises 13 residues. Solely the CDR3 DNA is kept, with 39 bases framed from the first base. V and J lose 2 bases and 13 bases, and a span of 14 bases separates them. In the germline V gene, CDR1 corresponds to ENHRY and CDR2 to SYGVKD. Overall results and qualifications from the work: Antigen specificity was not determined for the clonally expanded peripheral T cells. Low levels of normalized T-cell clonal expansion were also seen in some nonresponding patients. At doses of 0.1 to 3.0 mg/kg, clonal expansion of both CD4+ and CD8+ T cells in blood was seen between baseline and week 6. In the 0.1-3.0 mg/kg groups, partial responders had among the lowest normalized peripheral clonal expansion, particularly in CD8+ T cells. After ivuxolimab, more expanded clones were found on average in CD8+ T cells than in CD4+ T cells.

Patients with a history of autoimmune disease or receiving systemic immunosuppression were excluded from the trial. Peripheral blood for TCR sequencing was collected from all dose cohorts at baseline, on cycle 4 day 1, and on cycle 7 day 1. The samples were taken from a phase I, first-in-human, multicenter, open-label dose-escalation trial of ivuxolimab. Adults with locally advanced or metastatic melanoma, renal cell carcinoma, hepatocellular carcinoma or head and neck squamous cell carcinoma were enrolled in the trial. Before TCR sequencing, CD4+ and CD8+ T cells were separately sorted from peripheral blood.

The receptor comes from an adult with an advanced solid tumor such as melanoma, head and neck, liver or kidney cancer. The chain was built from TRBV10-3 and TRBJ1-4; TRBD1 might be the D gene, on 5 matching bases. Sequenced here: CD4+ or CD8+ T cells sorted from blood, sampled in a trial of the OX40 agonist ivuxolimab. The nucleotide sequence is given as TGTGCCATCAGTGAGGGTGTCCGGGGCGTACTGTTTTTT. Its protein product is CAISEGVRGVLFF.